Each of the 25 T cell receptor beta chains below was sequenced from the same sample in a study of identical twins. TCRdb re-derived calls from the 5' RACE reads in MiXCR, one entry per CDR3 protein. This table holds about 530,000 distinct CDR3 sequences, about 20% found once. These records were also assigned to another study, of yellow fever vaccine responses in identical twins.

The sample taken for sequencing was CD4+ T cells sorted from blood. Source of these receptors: a woman under 30 in good health.

The chain combines TRBV5-1 with TRBJ2-2, with TRBD1 matching over 7 bases. The CDR3 length is 15 residues. V trimming: 2 bases; J trimming: 4 bases; junction bases outside the gene matches: 5. CDR1 is SGHRS, CDR2 YFSETQ, per germline. CDR3: CASSFRDSSTGELFF. CDR3 coding DNA: TGCGCCAGCAGCTTCCGGGACAGCTCCACCGGGGAGCTGTTTTTT.

The gene calls are TRBV9 and TRBJ2-3; 10 nucleotides align to TRBD2. The CDR3 totals 16 residues. The germline gives CDR1 SGDLS, CDR2 YYNGEE. The junction had 3 bases not matched to a gene; V was cut back by 0 bases and J by 2 bases. The CDR3 nucleotides are TGTGCCAGCAGCGTAGGACTAGCGGGTTTCACAGATACGCAGTATTTT. Protein: CASSVGLAGFTDTQYF.

The gene calls are TRBV6-1 and TRBJ1-5; D gene ambiguous. Trimming removed 7 bases from V and 6 bases from J, with 16 bases in between. The CDR3 totals 14 residues. The germline gives CDR1 MNHNS, CDR2 SASEGT. In DNA, the CDR3 is TGTGCCAGCACTGCAGGCCTGGATTCTCAGCCCCAGCATTTT. It encodes CASTAGLDSQPQHF.

Only a few counts were recorded for this clonotype. The rearrangement uses TRBV24-1 and TRBJ2-3; 8 nucleotides line up with TRBD2. Trimming cost V 3 bases and J 4 bases; bases outside gene matches: 14. Germline CDR1 KGHDR, CDR2 SFDVKD. The CDR3 runs to 18 residues. The CDR3 nucleotides read TGTGCCACCAGTGATCCCTCCCTTAGCGGGAAGGGGCCAGATACGCAGTATTTT. Its translation: CATSDPSLSGKGPDTQYF.

This clonotype was counted a few times. The chain has TRBV11-2 and TRBJ2-5; 7 bases fit TRBD2. This CDR3 spans 13 amino acids. Germline V gene data show CDR1 as SGHAT and CDR2 as FQNNGV. J lost 5 bases, V lost 0 bases, and 0 bases had no gene match. This CDR3 is CASSLELAETQYF. DNA of the CDR3: TGTGCCAGCAGCTTAGAACTAGCGGAGACCCAGTACTTC. The entire variable domain, with the rest obtained from reference TRBV11-2 and TRBJ2-5, is as follows: EAGVAQSPRYKIIEKRQSVAFWCNPISGHATLYWYQQILGQGPKLLIQFQNNGVVDDSQLPKDRFSAERLKGVDSTLKIQPAKLEDSAVYLCASSLELAETQYFGPGTRLLVL.

This clonotype was picked up a small number of times. The chain is built from TRBV7-9 and TRBJ2-1, with a tentative D call TRBD1 (6 bases). This CDR3 comprises 14 residues. V lost 5 bases and J lost 1, with 9 bases in between. The germline CDR1 and CDR2 sequences are SEHNR and FQNEAQ (reference sequence). CDR3 coding DNA: TGTGCCAGCAGCACAGGGATTTCCTACAATGAGCAGTTCTTC. It is translated as CASSTGISYNEQFF.

The genes are TRBV9 and TRBJ1-1; D is unclear. V was shortened by 4 bases and J by 0 bases, with 7 bases between the two germline ends. The V gene's germline CDR1 is SGDLS and CDR2 YYNGEE. The CDR3 sequence is 13 residues long. This CDR3 reads CASSPKLNTEAFF. The CDR3 DNA reads TGTGCCAGCAGCCCTAAATTGAACACTGAAGCTTTCTTT.

This clonotype came up a few times. The chain combines TRBV27 with TRBJ2-2; 8 positions agree with TRBD2. V lost 5 bases, J lost 4 bases, and 12 bases stayed unmatched. The CDR3 is made up of 17 amino acids. Looked up from germline, CDR1 is MNHEY and CDR2 is SMNVEV (reference sequence). DNA of the CDR3: TGTGCCAGCAGTCTAAAAAGGCCAGGGACTAGCACCGGGGAGCTGTTTTTT. It yields the protein CASSLKRPGTSTGELFF.

The V gene is TRBV5-1, the J gene TRBJ2-7, with 14 positions matching TRBD2. The CDR3 runs 18 residues. The V segment lost 3 bases and the J segment 3 bases; nucleotides outside the gene matches: 11. The germline V gene encodes CDR1 SGHRS and CDR2 YFSETQ. This chain's CDR3 is CASSSGLAGVSRDYEQYF. The DNA for the CDR3 is TGCGCCAGCAGCTCGGGACTAGCGGGAGTATCACGGGACTACGAGCAGTACTTC.

The V and J genes are TRBV5-1 and TRBJ2-1, with 11 bases lining up with TRBD2. The germline gives CDR1 SGHRS, CDR2 YFSETQ. The CDR3 has 17 amino acids. J was trimmed by 4 bases and V by 3 bases; bases with no gene match: 9. This chain's CDR3 is CASSWTTGTSGYNEQFF. For the CDR3, the DNA is TGCGCCAGCAGCTGGACAACCGGGACTAGCGGATACAATGAGCAGTTCTTC.

This clonotype was detected many times. The V call is TRBV12-3 or TRBV12-4, the J call TRBJ1-1; D not certain. V was cut by 1 base and J by 8 bases, with 5 bases left in between. This CDR3 has 11 amino acids. The CDR3 reads CASSLGREAFF. The CDR3 DNA is TGTGCCAGCAGTTTAGGAAGGGAAGCTTTCTTT.

The V and J genes are TRBV5-1 and TRBJ2-6; 9 bases map to TRBD1. This CDR3 region has 16 residues. Germline V CDR1 and CDR2: SGHRS, YFSETQ. J was trimmed by 3 bases and V by 4 bases; bases with no gene match: 5. The CDR3 DNA reads as TGCGCCAGCAGCCGGACAGGGGACAGTGGGGCCAACGTCCTGACTTTC. Translation gives CASSRTGDSGANVLTF. The whole variable domain, filled in from reference TRBV5-1 and TRBJ2-6, reads KAGVTQTPRYLIKTRGQQVTLSCSPISGHRSVSWYQQTPGQGLQFLFEYFSETQRNKGNFPGRFSGRQFSNSRSEMNVSTLELGDSALYLCASSRTGDSGANVLTFGAGSRLTVL.

This clonotype was recorded a few times. The chain couples TRBV7-2 to TRBJ2-4, with no clear D. Deletions cut 1 base from V and 0 bases from J, with 10 bases between. The length of the CDR3 is 16 residues. Germline V gene data show CDR1 as SGHTA and CDR2 as FQGNSA. The CDR3 is CASSLGSGLAKNIQYF. Written as DNA, the CDR3 is TGTGCCAGCAGCTTAGGGTCGGGCCTAGCCAAAAACATTCAGTACTTC.

This clonotype was detected only once. The chain links TRBV7-3 to TRBJ2-2; weak D call: TRBD2 (5 bases). V was clipped by 2 bases and J by 7 bases, with 17 bases between them. CDR3 length: 16 amino acids. Germline values: CDR1 SGHTA, CDR2 FQGTGA. The CDR3 region is CASSLYYSQGSGELFF. The CDR3, as DNA: TGTGCCAGCAGCTTATACTACTCGCAAGGGAGCGGGGAGCTGTTTTTT.

This clonotype turned up a few times. This CDR3 reads CASRSRQGDYGYTF. Here the CDR3 DNA reads TGTGCCAGCAGGTCGAGACAGGGTGACTATGGCTACACCTTC. The V and J genes are TRBV3-1 and TRBJ1-2, with TRBD1 matching 7 bases. The CDR3 loop spans 14 amino acids. The V gene's germline CDR1 is LGHDT and CDR2 YNNKEL (reference sequence). V trimming: 6 bases; J trimming: 3 bases; junction bases outside the gene matches: 7.

This clonotype has ten or more counts. The chain carries TRBV20-1 and TRBJ2-1, with 8 positions matching TRBD1. The CDR3 is 14 residues long. Germline CDR1 and CDR2: DFQATT and SNEGSKA (reference sequence). Trimming took 6 bases from V and 8 from J; bases not matched to a gene: 12. The CDR3 DNA reads TGCAGTGCCTGGACAGGGTTCGATGGGGATGAGCAGTTCTTC. As protein: CSAWTGFDGDEQFF.

This clonotype was seen repeatedly, ten times or more. The rearrangement uses TRBV5-1 and TRBJ1-2; a weak D match, TRBD1 (5 bases). Trimming removed 1 base from V and 2 bases from J, with 6 bases in between. The CDR3 has 13 amino acids. CDR1 SGHRS and CDR2 YFSETQ come from the germline V gene. The CDR3 DNA is TGCGCCAGCAGCTTGTCAGGGAACTATGGCTACACCTTC. Residues: CASSLSGNYGYTF. Combining the CDR3 with reference TRBV5-1 and TRBJ1-2 gives the whole variable domain KAGVTQTPRYLIKTRGQQVTLSCSPISGHRSVSWYQQTPGQGLQFLFEYFSETQRNKGNFPGRFSGRQFSNSRSEMNVSTLELGDSALYLCASSLSGNYGYTFGSGTRLTVV.

The CDR3 loop is CASSLDPGGYNEQFF. CDR3 coding DNA: TGTGCCAGCAGTTTAGATCCGGGGGGGTACAATGAGCAGTTCTTC. The chain links TRBV12-3 or TRBV12-4 to TRBJ2-1; 8 bases map to TRBD2. V lost 1 base and J lost 4; bases outside the gene matches: 3. The CDR3 runs 15 residues.

CDR3 DNA: TGTGCCAGCAGCCCCCGACAGGGGGCGGGTGAGCAGTACTTC. Protein: CASSPRQGAGEQYF. V and J are TRBV7-9 and TRBJ2-7; 10 nucleotides match TRBD1. This CDR3 is 14 amino acids long. The ends lost 5 bases at V and 7 bases at J; junction bases unmatched: 8. Germline V lookup: CDR1 SEHNR, CDR2 FQNEAQ (reference sequence). The variable domain in full, with the rest retrieved from reference TRBV7-9 and TRBJ2-7, is DTGVSQNPRHKITKRGQNVTFRCDPISEHNRLYWYRQTLGQGPEFLTYFQNEAQLEKSRLLSDRFSAERPKGSFSTLEIQRTEQGDSAMYLCASSPRQGAGEQYFGPGTRLTVT.

Notes on this clonotype: A junction boundary mismatches the germline segment, possibly from a read error. The chain has TRBV7-2 and TRBJ2-2; tentatively, D is TRBD1 (6 bases). This CDR3 has 15 amino acids. From germline, CDR1 is SGHTA and CDR2 FQGNSA. DNA for the CDR3: TGTGCCAGCAGCACAAGACAGGTTAACATCGGGGAGCTGTTTTTT. Translated: CASSTRQVNIGELFF.

This clonotype has more than one count but fewer than ten. This chain links TRBV9 with TRBJ2-5, with D uncertain. This CDR3 has 14 amino acids. Per the germline V gene, CDR1 is SGDLS and CDR2 is YYNGEE. V lost 3 bases, J lost 7 bases, and 16 bases lay in between. The CDR3 DNA reads as TGTGCCAGCAGCGCGGACCAGAAGGGTGTGACCCAGTACTTC. Amino acid sequence: CASSADQKGVTQYF.

V and J are TRBV6-2 or TRBV6-3 and TRBJ2-1; TRBD1 aligns across 8 bases. Germline loops: CDR1 MNHEY, CDR2 SVGEGT. The CDR3 totals 15 residues. V gave up 6 bases and J gave up 6 bases; unmatched junction bases: 10. CDR3 nucleotide sequence: TGTGCCAGCAGCGCCCATCGGACAGGGACCAATGAGCAGTTCTTC. Translated, it gives CASSAHRTGTNEQFF.

V is TRBV5-6 and J is TRBJ2-1; 15 positions agree with TRBD2. Germline V lookup: CDR1 SGHDT, CDR2 YYEEEE. CDR3 length equals 16 residues. V lost 4 bases and J lost 10; bases outside the gene matches: 9. CDR3 in amino acids: CASSAGLAGGTYEQFF. In DNA, the CDR3 is TGTGCCAGCAGCGCGGGACTAGCGGGAGGAACCTACGAGCAGTTCTTC.

This sequence joins TRBV2 and TRBJ2-2; the D gene is possibly TRBD1 (6 bases). Per germline, CDR1 SNHLY and CDR2 FYNNEI. V was pared by 4 bases and J by 5 bases, with 20 bases between. The CDR3 contains 17 residues. CDR3: CASSVSLGQRETGELFF. Here the CDR3 DNA reads TGTGCCAGCAGTGTCAGTCTTGGACAGCGCGAAACCGGGGAGCTGTTTTTT. Using reference TRBV2 and TRBJ2-2 for the parts outside the CDR3, the full variable domain is EPEVTQTPSHQVTQMGQEVILRCVPISNHLYFYWYRQILGQKVEFLVSFYNNEISEKSEIFDDQFSVERPDGSNFTLKIRSTKLEDSAMYFCASSVSLGQRETGELFFGEGSRLTVL.

V gene TRBV27 combines with J gene TRBJ2-1; D gene ambiguous. The ends were cut back, 6 bases at V and 8 bases at J, with 11 bases in the middle. The CDR3 length is 12 residues. Germline V gene lookup returns CDR1 MNHEY and CDR2 SMNVEV (reference sequence). The CDR3: CASRTLGYEQFF. CDR3 nucleotide sequence: TGTGCCAGCAGGACCCTTGGTTATGAGCAGTTCTTC.